This TCR beta chain originates from a study of blood T cell repertoires in COVID-19. At the level of the study: The origin of the acute and convalescent COVID-19 samples was the United States, Italy and Spain.

As handled by the study authors: Reference gene primer amplification gave nucleated cell count estimates. Sequenced by immunoSEQ multiplex PCR; TCRdb stores in-frame clones only, minus some. V and J calls and clone size are given by that table; D and trimming were obtained from the DNA. Among about 150,000 clones, approximately 91% were seen once, and the ten largest hold approximately 2.4%. This CDR3 has 14 amino acids. Trimming cost V 4 bases and J 7 bases, with 14 bases left between them. Germline CDR1 reads SNHLY; CDR2 reads FYNNEI. The receptor was isolated from an older woman with acute or convalescent COVID-19. The chain recombines TRBV2 with TRBJ1-5, with unresolved D. Sequenced input: peripheral blood. Here the CDR3 DNA reads TGTGCCAGCAGTGGTTATTTACGAGGACAGCCCCAGCATTTT. Protein: CASSGYLRGQPQHF.